In its sample, the clone carrying this T cell receptor beta chain was seen once. The sample belongs to a study of T cells in Graves' hyperthyroidism and ophthalmopathy. Amplification of TCR beta CDR3 regions used RNA as the template. The TCR CDR3 was amplified in a first-round RT-PCR using the HTBI primer set. Using its own MiXCR run on the multiplex PCR reads, TCRdb lists one record per CDR3 protein. The sample shows approximately 720,000 distinct CDR3 sequences, roughly a sixth of them seen only once. Progressors' blood was drawn at hyperthyroidism diagnosis, before ophthalmopathy symptoms. Trimming took 3 bases from V and 5 from J, leaving 10 bases between them. This CDR3 comprises 14 residues. Germline CDR1 reads KGHDR; CDR2 reads SFDVKD.

The origin of this receptor is a woman in her 50s with Graves' hyperthyroidism that later progressed to Graves' ophthalmopathy. This chain uses TRBV24-1 with TRBJ1-5, with D unclear. The material sequenced was blood. The DNA of the CDR3 is TGTGCCACCAGTGATCCCGCGGTTGATCAGCCCCAGCATTTT. Translating it yields CATSDPAVDQPQHF.